The present T cell receptor beta chain was sequenced within a study of identical twins. Details on this clonotype: Its antigen remains unknown.

Study-level results: Twin sharing of out-of-frame TCR alpha was underestimated by models in monozygotic pairs. Abundant beta clonotypes from cord blood had fewer insertions, unlike memory repertoires, which showed none.

TCRdb re-derived calls from the 5' RACE reads in MiXCR, one entry per CDR3 protein. The sample contains 700,000 to 950,000 distinct CDR3 sequences, around 12% of which appear only once. Trimming at V came to 0 bases and at J to 2 bases, leaving 5 bases not matched to a gene. This CDR3 has 15 amino acids. CDR1 is SGDLS, CDR2 YYNGEE, per germline. This same sample was also part of a study on yellow fever vaccine responses in identical twins.

This receptor was obtained from a woman between 18 and 29 years old in good health. The V and J genes are TRBV9 and TRBJ2-7, with 7 bases lining up with TRBD1. Source material: PBMCs. For the CDR3, the DNA is TGTGCCAGCAGCGTAGCCGGACAGGAAGCCTACGAGCAGTACTTC. Translated, it gives CASSVAGQEAYEQYF.